These 8 T cell receptor beta chains originate from one sample sequenced in a study of cytomegalovirus exposure and HLA in healthy donors. Primers: 60 Vbeta forward and 13 Jbeta reverse. Method: immunoSEQ multiplex PCR; TCRdb's copy keeps in-frame clones and lacks some. Here the sample table reports some 53,000 clones. The sample taken for sequencing was PBMCs. These receptors all come from a woman aged 55-69 years in good health and CMV-seropositive.

The chain has TRBV10-3 and TRBJ1-4, with 7 nucleotides matching TRBD1. This CDR3 has 14 amino acids. V was clipped by 7 bases and J by 7 bases; unmatched bases: 9. Germline assignment: CDR1 ENHRY and CDR2 SYGVKD. DNA for the CDR3: TGTGCCATCATGTCCAGGGGGTTGGGTGAAAAACTGTTTTTT. Amino acid sequence: CAIMSRGLGEKLFF.

The chain joins TRBV27 to TRBJ1-2; the D is unclear. The ends were cut back, 5 bases at V and 4 bases at J, with 20 bases in the middle. Germline-derived CDR1 and CDR2 are MNHEY and SMNVEV (reference sequence). The CDR3 loop spans 16 amino acids. CDR3 bases: TGTGCCAGCAGTCCTTCAGAGAGGCAACCTTTCTATGGCTACACCTTC. This sequence encodes CASSPSERQPFYGYTF.

The chain carries TRBV7-8 and TRBJ2-7; no firm D call. Trimming cost V 0 bases and J 3 bases, with 9 bases left between them. Germline CDR1 reads SGHVS; CDR2 reads FQNEAQ. There are 14 residues in the CDR3. The CDR3 loop reads CASSLAARNYEQYF. The DNA of the CDR3 is TGTGCCAGCAGCTTAGCAGCGAGAAACTACGAGCAGTACTTC.

CDR3 DNA: TGTGCCAGTAGGGGACAAGGAAACACCATATATTTT. This codes for CASRGQGNTIYF. The chain recombines TRBV19 with TRBJ1-3; possible D gene TRBD1, 6 bases. Trimming removed 6 bases at V and 4 bases at J, with 7 bases between. CDR3 length equals 12 residues. Looked up from germline, CDR1 is LNHDA and CDR2 is SQIVND (reference sequence). The full variable domain, rest sourced from reference TRBV19 and TRBJ1-3, is DGGITQSPKYLFRKEGQNVTLSCEQNLNHDAMYWYRQDPGQGLRLIYYSQIVNDFQKGDIAEGYSVSREKKESFPLTVTSAQKNPTAFYLCASRGQGNTIYFGEGSWLTVV.

The rearrangement links TRBV6-1 to TRBJ2-7; 11 nucleotides agree with TRBD1. Trimming removed 4 bases from V and 3 bases from J; junction bases left unmatched: 8. The CDR3 extends over 16 amino acids. From germline, CDR1 is MNHNS and CDR2 SASEGT. Here the CDR3 reads CASSVSSGTGGYEQYF. The CDR3 DNA reads as TGTGCCAGCAGTGTATCCTCCGGGACAGGGGGCTACGAGCAGTACTTC.

This CDR3 is CASSPKGVSYTF. The CDR3 DNA reads as TGTGCCAGCTCACCGAAGGGGGTTAGCTACACCTTC. The genes are TRBV18 and TRBJ1-2; TRBD1 might be the D (6 bases). The CDR3 contains 12 residues. V lost 3 bases and J 9 bases, leaving 11 bases between the germline ends. Germline lookup yields CDR1 KGHSH and CDR2 LQKENI.

The chain uses TRBV4-1 and TRBJ2-4, with 7 bases identical to TRBD1. Germline CDR1 reads MGHRA; CDR2 reads YSYEKL. With V trimmed by 7 bases and J by 3 bases, 3 bases remained unmatched. This CDR3 spans 13 amino acids. The chain's CDR3 is CASKGTDKNIQYF. The CDR3 bases are TGCGCCAGCAAAGGGACAGACAAAAACATTCAGTACTTC.

This rearrangement joins TRBV7-6 to TRBJ2-7, with 12 bases identical to TRBD1. There are 16 residues in the CDR3. Trimming cost V 6 bases and J 2 bases; bases outside gene matches: 8. In germline, CDR1 is SGHVS, CDR2 FNYEAQ. CDR3 in DNA: TGTGCCAGCAGTATAGGGGGGACAGGGGGCGCCTACGAGCAGTACTTC. This translates into CASSIGGTGGAYEQYF.